The 2 T cell receptor beta chains in this list originate from one sample, sequenced in a study of T cell responses to AZD1222 COVID-19 vaccine. Data came from immunoSEQ multiplex PCR; TCRdb stores just in-frame clones and leaves some out. The data hold around 140,000 clones, with under 90% observed a single time. The source material was peripheral blood, sampled on day 0 of AZD1222 vaccination. The receptors were gathered from an adult in good health.

This clone was picked up one time. V and J are TRBV12-3 or TRBV12-4 and TRBJ1-1; maybe TRBD1 (5 bases). The CDR3 is made up of 11 amino acids. The V end was cut by 6 bases, the J end by 8 bases, with 10 bases between. In DNA, the CDR3 is TGTGCCAGCAGCCGTAAGGGGGAAGCTTTCTTT. It translates to CASSRKGEAFF.

The rearrangement links TRBV7-8 to TRBJ2-7; no clear D gene. The CDR3 runs to 11 residues. Germline-derived CDR1 and CDR2 are SGHVS and FQNEAQ. The V and J ends lost 4 bases and 5 bases respectively, with 6 bases between them. The CDR3 here is CASSSAHEQYF. The DNA of the CDR3 is TGTGCCAGCAGCTCGGCGCACGAGCAGTACTTC.